Listed below are T cell receptor beta chains from one sample, sequenced in a study of blood T cells in healthy people across ages. A single record per CDR3 protein comes from TCRdb applying MiXCR to the 5' RACE reads. The table has 780,000 or so distinct CDR3 sequences, roughly 50% seen once. The sequencing input was blood. The receptors come from a man older than 75 in good health. Each CDR3 is given with its conserved first and last residue. Each record gives: V gene, J gene, D gene, clone size, CDR3 DNA, CDR3 protein. D genes are given only for firm matches. The size entry is marked missing in some rows and otherwise reads once, few, many or a size class.

V: TRBV5-1
J: TRBJ1-2
D: .
size: .
DNA: TGCGCCAGCAGCTCGCAGCAGGGATCCTATGGCTACACCTTC
CDR3: CASSSQQGSYGYTF

V: TRBV20-1
J: TRBJ2-1
D: .
size: once
DNA: TGCAGTGCTACCGGAGTCAACTACAATGAGCAGTTCTTC
CDR3: CSATGVNYNEQFF

V: TRBV5-1
J: TRBJ1-6
D: .
size: few
DNA: TGCGCCAGCAGCCTGCCCGGACAGTCAATTCCCCTCCACTTT
CDR3: CASSLPGQSIPLHF

V: TRBV20-1
J: TRBJ2-5
D: TRBD2
size: .
DNA: TGCAGTGCTGGGGGGGTGAAAGAGACCCAGTACTTC
CDR3: CSAGGVKETQYF

V: TRBV12-3/TRBV12-4
J: TRBJ2-1
D: .
size: .
DNA: TGTGCCAGCAGCCCTATAAGGGGTAACAATGAGCAGTTCTTC
CDR3: CASSPIRGNNEQFF

V: TRBV2
J: TRBJ2-3
D: TRBD2
size: .
DNA: TGTGCCAGCAGCGGGACTAGACTCAGCACAGATACGCAGTATTTT
CDR3: CASSGTRLSTDTQYF

V: TRBV14
J: TRBJ2-1
D: .
size: .
DNA: TGTGCCAGCAGCCCCCAGGTCCGGTCTGAGCAGTTCTTC
CDR3: CASSPQVRSEQFF

V: TRBV5-1
J: TRBJ2-3
D: .
size: few
DNA: TGCGCCAGCAGCCCCGGGAGAGGACCCCTTGGCACAGATACGCAGTATTTT
CDR3: CASSPGRGPLGTDTQYF

V: TRBV28
J: TRBJ2-1
D: TRBD2
size: .
DNA: TGTGCCAGCACTCCCGGTAGCGGGAGGGTGAAGGAGCAGTTCTTC
CDR3: CASTPGSGRVKEQFF

V: TRBV5-5
J: TRBJ2-7
D: TRBD2
size: .
DNA: TGTGCCAGCAGCGGCGGGAGGGAGACAGGCGAGCAGTACTTC
CDR3: CASSGGRETGEQYF

V: TRBV15
J: TRBJ2-1
D: .
size: .
DNA: TGTGCCACCAGCAGAGATCGGACAGCCAACAATGAGCAGTTCTTC
CDR3: CATSRDRTANNEQFF

V: TRBV6-5
J: TRBJ2-1
D: .
size: .
DNA: TGTGCCAGCAGCTCCGACTATACTGATGAGCAGTTCTTC
CDR3: CASSSDYTDEQFF

V: TRBV5-4
J: TRBJ2-1
D: TRBD1
size: .
DNA: TGTGCCAGCAGATTGACAGGGGACAGCTCCTACAATGAGCAGTTCTTC
CDR3: CASRLTGDSSYNEQFF

V: TRBV12-5
J: TRBJ2-1
D: .
size: .
DNA: TGTGCTAGTGGTTTGGTAATGTTCAATGAGCGGTTCTTC
CDR3: CASGLVMFNERFF

V: TRBV7-9
J: TRBJ1-2
D: .
size: .
DNA: TGTGCCAGCCTCGCACGGGGGGCCGACTATGGCTACACCTTC
CDR3: CASLARGADYGYTF

V: TRBV20-1
J: TRBJ2-7
D: TRBD2
size: .
DNA: TGCAGTGCTAGAGATATGCTAGCGGGAGCTTACGAGCAGTACTTC
CDR3: CSARDMLAGAYEQYF

V: TRBV24-1
J: TRBJ2-2
D: TRBD1
size: .
DNA: TGTGCCACCAGTGACCCGGGACAGGGGGCCGCCGGGGAGCTGTTTTTT
CDR3: CATSDPGQGAAGELFF

V: TRBV20-1
J: TRBJ2-3
D: .
size: .
DNA: TGCAGTGCTAGGTCCGAGAGCACAGATACGCAGTATTTT
CDR3: CSARSESTDTQYF

V: TRBV7-6
J: TRBJ2-7
D: .
size: .
DNA: TGTGCCAGCAGCCTGGGAGGCGGCTTCTCTGAGCAGTACTTC
CDR3: CASSLGGGFSEQYF

V: TRBV20-1
J: TRBJ1-2
D: .
size: few
DNA: TGCAGTGCTAGAGACCTGGGACGGAACTATGGCTACACCTTC
CDR3: CSARDLGRNYGYTF

V: TRBV5-6
J: TRBJ2-7
D: TRBD1
size: few
DNA: TGTGCCAGCAGCTTGACAGGGGCCCCCTACGAGCAGTACTTC
CDR3: CASSLTGAPYEQYF

V: TRBV6-5
J: TRBJ2-5
D: TRBD2
size: many
DNA: TGTGCCAGCAGTCCCGACGGACTAGCGGGCCTCCAAGAGACCCAGTACTTC
CDR3: CASSPDGLAGLQETQYF

V: TRBV5-1
J: TRBJ2-7
D: .
size: .
DNA: TGCGCCAGCAGCATAACAAACCCGACCAGCGAGCAGTACTTC
CDR3: CASSITNPTSEQYF

V: TRBV6-1
J: TRBJ2-1
D: .
size: once
DNA: TGTGCCAGCAGTGAATTTCTTGGTTCGGGCAATGAGCAGTTCTTC
CDR3: CASSEFLGSGNEQFF

V: TRBV10-3
J: TRBJ2-3
D: TRBD2
size: few
DNA: TGTGCCATCACTAGCGGCACGACAGATACGCAGTATTTT
CDR3: CAITSGTTDTQYF

V: TRBV2
J: TRBJ2-7
D: TRBD2
size: .
DNA: TGTGCCAGCAGTGAAGGGCAGCGGGGCCCTTACGAGCAGTACTTC
CDR3: CASSEGQRGPYEQYF

V: TRBV3-1
J: TRBJ2-1
D: .
size: .
DNA: TGTGCCAGCAGCCGCAGGGATGAGCAGTTCTTC
CDR3: CASSRRDEQFF

V: TRBV29-1
J: TRBJ2-5
D: .
size: many
DNA: TGCAGCGTTGTCGGAGGAGAGACCCAGTACTTC
CDR3: CSVVGGETQYF

V: TRBV3-1
J: TRBJ1-6
D: .
size: few
DNA: TGTGCCAGCAGCCCCAGAGATTATAATTCACCCCTCCACTTT
CDR3: CASSPRDYNSPLHF

V: TRBV6-5
J: TRBJ2-7
D: .
size: .
DNA: TGTGCCAGCAGTAAACATCCAGGGTTCGAGCAGTACTTC
CDR3: CASSKHPGFEQYF

V: TRBV4-1
J: TRBJ2-1
D: TRBD2
size: .
DNA: TGCGCCAACAGCTATTGGGGGACTAAGCAGTTCTTC
CDR3: CANSYWGTKQFF

V: TRBV24-1
J: TRBJ2-6
D: TRBD2
size: .
DNA: TGTGCCACCAGTGATCCCAGCGGGAGTAACCCGAAAAGCTCTGGGGCCAACGTCCTGACTTTC
CDR3: CATSDPSGSNPKSSGANVLTF